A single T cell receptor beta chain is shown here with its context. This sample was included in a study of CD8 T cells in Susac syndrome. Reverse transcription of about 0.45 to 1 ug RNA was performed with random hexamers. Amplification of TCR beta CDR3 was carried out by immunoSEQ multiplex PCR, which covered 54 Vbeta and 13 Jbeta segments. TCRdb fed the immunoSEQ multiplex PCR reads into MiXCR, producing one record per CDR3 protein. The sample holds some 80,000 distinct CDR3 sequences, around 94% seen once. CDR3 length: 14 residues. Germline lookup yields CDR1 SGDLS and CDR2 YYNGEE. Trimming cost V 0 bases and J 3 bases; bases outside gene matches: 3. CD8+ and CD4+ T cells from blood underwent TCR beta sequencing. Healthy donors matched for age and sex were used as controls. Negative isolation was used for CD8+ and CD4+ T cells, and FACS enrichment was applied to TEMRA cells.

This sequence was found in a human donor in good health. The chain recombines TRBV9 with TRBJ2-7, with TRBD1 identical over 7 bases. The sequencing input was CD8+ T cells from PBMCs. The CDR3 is CASSVEQGHYEQYF. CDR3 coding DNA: TGTGCCAGCAGCGTAGAACAGGGGCACTACGAGCAGTACTTC.